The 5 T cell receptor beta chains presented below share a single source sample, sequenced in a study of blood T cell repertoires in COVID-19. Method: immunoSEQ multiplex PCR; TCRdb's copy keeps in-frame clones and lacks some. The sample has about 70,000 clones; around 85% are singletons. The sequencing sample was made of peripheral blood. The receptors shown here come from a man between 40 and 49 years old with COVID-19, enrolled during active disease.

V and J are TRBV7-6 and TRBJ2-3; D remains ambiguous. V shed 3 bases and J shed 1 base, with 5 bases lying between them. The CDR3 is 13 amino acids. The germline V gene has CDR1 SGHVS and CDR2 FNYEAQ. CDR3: CASSLARTDTQYF. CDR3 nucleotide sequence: TGTGCCAGCAGCTTGGCCCGCACAGATACGCAGTATTTT.

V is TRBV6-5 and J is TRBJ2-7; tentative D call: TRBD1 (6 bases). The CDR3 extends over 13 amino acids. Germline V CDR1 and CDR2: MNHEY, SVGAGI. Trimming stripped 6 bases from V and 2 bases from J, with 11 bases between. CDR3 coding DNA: TGTGCCAGCAGCGTTAAGGGGGCCTACGAGCAGTACTTC. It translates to CASSVKGAYEQYF.

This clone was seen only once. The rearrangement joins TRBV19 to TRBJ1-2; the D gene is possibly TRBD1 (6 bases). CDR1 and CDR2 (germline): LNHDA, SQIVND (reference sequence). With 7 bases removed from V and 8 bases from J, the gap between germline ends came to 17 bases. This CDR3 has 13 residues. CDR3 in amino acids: CASKPDGGPGYTF. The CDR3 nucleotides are TGTGCCAGTAAGCCCGACGGGGGGCCAGGCTACACCTTC.

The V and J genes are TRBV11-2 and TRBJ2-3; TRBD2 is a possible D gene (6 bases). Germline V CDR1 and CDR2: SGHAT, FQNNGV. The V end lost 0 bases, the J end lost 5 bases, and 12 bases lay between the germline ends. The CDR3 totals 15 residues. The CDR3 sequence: CASSLDWRVIDTQYF. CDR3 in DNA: TGTGCCAGCAGCTTAGATTGGAGGGTTATAGATACGCAGTATTTT. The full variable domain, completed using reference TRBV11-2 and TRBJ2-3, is EAGVAQSPRYKIIEKRQSVAFWCNPISGHATLYWYQQILGQGPKLLIQFQNNGVVDDSQLPKDRFSAERLKGVDSTLKIQPAKLEDSAVYLCASSLDWRVIDTQYFGPGTRLTVL.

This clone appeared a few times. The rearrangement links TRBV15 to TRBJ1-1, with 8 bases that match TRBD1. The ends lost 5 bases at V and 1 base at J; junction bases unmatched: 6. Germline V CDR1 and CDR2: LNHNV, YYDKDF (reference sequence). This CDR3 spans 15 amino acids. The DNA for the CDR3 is TGTGCCACCAGCGTAAGACAGGGGACGAACACTGAAGCTTTCTTT. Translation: CATSVRQGTNTEAFF.